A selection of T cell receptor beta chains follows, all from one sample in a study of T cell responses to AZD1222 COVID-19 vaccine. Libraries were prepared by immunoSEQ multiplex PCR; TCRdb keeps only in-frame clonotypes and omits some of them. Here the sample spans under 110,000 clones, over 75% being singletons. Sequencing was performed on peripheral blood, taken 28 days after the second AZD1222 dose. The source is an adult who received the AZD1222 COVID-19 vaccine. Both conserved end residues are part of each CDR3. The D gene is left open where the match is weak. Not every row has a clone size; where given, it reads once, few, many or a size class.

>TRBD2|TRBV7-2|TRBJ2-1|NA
CASSSGLAGVDEQFF
TGTGCCAGCAGCTCAGGACTAGCGGGAGTCGATGAGCAGTTCTTC
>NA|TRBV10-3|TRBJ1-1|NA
CAISLPGVNTEAFF
TGTGCCATCAGTCTTCCAGGGGTCAACACTGAAGCTTTCTTT
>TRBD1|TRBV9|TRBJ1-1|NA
CASSGRQGSGRTEAFF
TGTGCCAGCAGCGGAAGACAGGGGTCCGGTAGGACTGAAGCTTTCTTT
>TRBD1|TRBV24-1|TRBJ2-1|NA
CATSETRTGDWGEQFF
TGTGCCACCAGTGAAACAAGGACAGGGGACTGGGGTGAGCAGTTCTTC
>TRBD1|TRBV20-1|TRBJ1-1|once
CSATDRGTEAFF
TGCAGTGCTACTGACAGGGGGACTGAAGCTTTCTTT
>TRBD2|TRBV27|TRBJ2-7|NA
CASSLSGLAGKQYF
TGTGCCAGCAGTTTATCGGGACTAGCGGGTAAGCAGTACTTC
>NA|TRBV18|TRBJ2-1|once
CASSPDTGGEQFF
TGTGCCAGCTCACCAGACACTGGGGGTGAGCAGTTCTTC
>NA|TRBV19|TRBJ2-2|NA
CASSRVGNTGELFF
TGTGCCAGTAGCAGGGTAGGGAACACCGGGGAGCTGTTTTTT
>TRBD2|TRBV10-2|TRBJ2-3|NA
CASSEGTSGGNTQYF
TGCGCCAGCAGTGAGGGGACTAGCGGGGGGAATACGCAGTATTTT
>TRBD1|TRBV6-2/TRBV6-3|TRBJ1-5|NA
CASSFSRGQLNQPQHF
TGTGCCAGCAGTTTCTCCAGGGGGCAGCTCAATCAGCCCCAGCATTTT
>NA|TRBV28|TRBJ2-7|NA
CASSFSGDLNEQYF
TGTGCCAGCAGTTTTTCGGGAGATCTTAACGAGCAGTACTTC
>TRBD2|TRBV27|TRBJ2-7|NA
CASSPRSGLAVEDEQYF
TGTGCCAGCAGTCCGCGATCGGGACTAGCGGTAGAAGACGAGCAGTACTTC
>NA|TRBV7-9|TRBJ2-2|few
CASSLAEGTGELFF
TGTGCCAGCAGCTTAGCGGAGGGAACCGGGGAGCTGTTTTTT
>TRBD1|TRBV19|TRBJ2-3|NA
CASRSTGVGTSTDTQYF
TGTGCCAGTAGATCGACAGGGGTGGGAACGAGCACAGATACGCAGTATTTT
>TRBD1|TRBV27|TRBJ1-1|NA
CASSYLIAGGNTEAFF
TGTGCCAGCAGTTACCTTATAGCAGGGGGGAACACTGAAGCTTTCTTT
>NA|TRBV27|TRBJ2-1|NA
CASRKGTAPYNEQFF
TGTGCCAGCAGGAAAGGCACAGCTCCCTACAATGAGCAGTTCTTC
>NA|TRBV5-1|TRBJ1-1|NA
CASSRDRGNTEAFF
TGCGCCAGCAGCCGAGATAGGGGGAACACTGAAGCTTTCTTT
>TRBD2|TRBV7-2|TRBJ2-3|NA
CASSLASGRDTQYF
TGTGCCAGCAGCTTAGCAAGCGGGAGAGATACGCAGTATTTT
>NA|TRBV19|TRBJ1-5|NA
CASISKGAIGPQHF
TGTGCCAGTATCTCTAAAGGGGCTATCGGGCCCCAGCATTTT
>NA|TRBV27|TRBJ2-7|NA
CASSLEGGVVYEQYF
TGTGCCAGCAGTCTAGAAGGGGGAGTTGTCTACGAGCAGTACTTC
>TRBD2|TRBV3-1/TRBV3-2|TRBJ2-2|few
CASSQSIGLVDTGELFF
TGTGCCAGCAGCCAATCCATTGGACTAGTTGACACCGGGGAGCTGTTTTTT
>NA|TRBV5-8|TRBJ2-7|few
CASSLTVDSYEQYF
TGTGCCAGCAGCTTGACTGTGGATTCCTACGAGCAGTACTTC
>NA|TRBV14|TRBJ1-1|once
CASSQGTRAWGMNTEAFF
TGTGCCAGCAGCCAAGGCACCAGGGCCTGGGGGATGAACACTGAAGCTTTCTTT
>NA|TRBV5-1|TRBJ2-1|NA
CASSGLVYNEQFF
TGCGCCAGCAGCGGCCTGGTTTACAATGAGCAGTTCTTC
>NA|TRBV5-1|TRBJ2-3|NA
CASSFTGDTQYF
TGCGCCAGCAGCTTTACAGGAGATACGCAGTATTTT
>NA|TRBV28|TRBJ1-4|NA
CASSLFQGTTNEKLFF
TGTGCCAGCAGTTTATTTCAGGGGACAACTAATGAAAAACTGTTTTTT
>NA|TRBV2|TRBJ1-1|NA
CASTRVRGTEAFF
TGTGCCAGCACACGGGTGCGAGGGACTGAAGCTTTCTTT
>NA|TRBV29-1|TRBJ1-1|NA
CSVEDLSEAFF
TGCAGCGTTGAAGATCTTTCTGAAGCTTTCTTT
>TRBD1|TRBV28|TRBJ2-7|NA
CASSTRRDRGYEQYF
TGTGCCAGCAGTACGAGAAGGGACAGGGGCTACGAGCAGTACTTC
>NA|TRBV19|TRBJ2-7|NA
CASRSQVYEQYF
TGTGCCAGTAGGTCACAGGTCTACGAGCAGTACTTC
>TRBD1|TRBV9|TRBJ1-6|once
CASSGGQGSSYNSPLHF
TGTGCCAGCAGCGGAGGACAGGGGAGCTCCTATAATTCACCCCTCCACTTT
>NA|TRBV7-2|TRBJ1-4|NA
CASSPGQRNEKLFF
TGTGCCAGCAGTCCTGGACAGCGCAATGAAAAACTGTTTTTT
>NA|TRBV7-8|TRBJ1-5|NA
CASSLHLGGNQPQHF
TGTGCCAGCAGCCTACACCTAGGTGGCAATCAGCCCCAGCATTTT
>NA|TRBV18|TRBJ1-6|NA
CASSPGNALHF
TGTGCCAGCTCACCTGGGAATGCCCTCCACTTT
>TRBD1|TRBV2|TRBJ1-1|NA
CASRGDRMNTEAFF
TGTGCCAGCAGGGGGGACAGAATGAACACTGAAGCTTTCTTT
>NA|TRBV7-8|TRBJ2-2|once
CASSPRVGNTGELFF
TGTGCCAGCAGCCCCAGGGTGGGTAACACCGGGGAGCTGTTTTTT
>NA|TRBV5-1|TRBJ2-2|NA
CASSGLGNTGELFF
TGCGCCAGCAGCGGACTCGGGAACACCGGGGAGCTGTTTTTT
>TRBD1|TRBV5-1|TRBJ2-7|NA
CASSVGQSYEQYF
TGCGCCAGCAGCGTGGGACAGTCCTACGAGCAGTACTTC
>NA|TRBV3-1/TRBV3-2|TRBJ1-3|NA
CASSQDILMNTIYF
TGTGCCAGCAGCCAAGATATATTGATGAACACCATATATTTT
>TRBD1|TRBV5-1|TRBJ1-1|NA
CASSLQTGGSTEAFF
TGCGCCAGCAGCCTTCAGACAGGGGGTAGCACTGAAGCTTTCTTT